This T cell receptor beta chain stems from a study of blood T cell repertoires in COVID-19. Study-level background: Acute and convalescent COVID-19 samples came from the United States, Italy and Spain. The analysed material was cDNA or gDNA that came from T cells, B-cell-depleted T cells, or PBMCs.

Study processing details: The authors estimated nucleated cell counts from reference gene primer amplification. Some clones are missing from TCRdb's copy, which holds only in-frame ones; the method was immunoSEQ multiplex PCR. That table is the source of V, J and clone size, and D and trimming were worked out from the DNA. The repertoire holds 230,000 or so clones, approximately 89% seen once, with 4% to 5% in the top ten. The CDR3 is made up of 15 amino acids. V lost 2 bases to trimming and J lost 7 bases; unmatched junction nucleotides: 10. Germline CDR1 and CDR2: MNHNS and SASEGT. This receptor was taken from a woman in her thirties or forties who had recovered from COVID-19. The chain is built from TRBV6-1 and TRBJ2-7; 8 positions agree with TRBD1. Material: peripheral blood. CDR3 bases: TGTGCCAGCAGTGAATCTTCGGTGCACAGGGGGGAGCAGTACTTC. It codes for CASSESSVHRGEQYF.